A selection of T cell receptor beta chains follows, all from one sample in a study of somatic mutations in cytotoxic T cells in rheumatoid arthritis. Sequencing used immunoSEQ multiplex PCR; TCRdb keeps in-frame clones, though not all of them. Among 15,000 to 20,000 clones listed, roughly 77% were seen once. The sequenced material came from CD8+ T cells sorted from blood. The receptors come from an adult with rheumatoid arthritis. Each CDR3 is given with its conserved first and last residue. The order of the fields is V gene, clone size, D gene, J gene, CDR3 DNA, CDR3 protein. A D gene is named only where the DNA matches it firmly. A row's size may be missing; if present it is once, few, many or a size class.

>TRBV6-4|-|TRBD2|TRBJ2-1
TGTGCCAGCAGTGACCCGACTAGCGGGATGAACAATGAGCAGTTCTTC
CASSDPTSGMNNEQFF
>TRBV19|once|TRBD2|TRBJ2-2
TGTGCCAGTAGTACACAGGGACTAGCCGGGGAGCTGTTTTTT
CASSTQGLAGELFF
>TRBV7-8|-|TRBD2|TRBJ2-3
TGTGCCAGCAGCACTCAGTCTAGCGGGAGGGCCCAAACAGATACGCAGTATTTT
CASSTQSSGRAQTDTQYF
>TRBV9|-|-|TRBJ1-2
TGTGCCAGCAGCGTCGAGGACGGCGGGTATACCGAAGGCTACACCTTC
CASSVEDGGYTEGYTF
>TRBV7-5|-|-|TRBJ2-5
TGTGCCAGAAGCATAGATAGCGGGGGTAACCAAGAGACCCAGTACTTC
CARSIDSGGNQETQYF
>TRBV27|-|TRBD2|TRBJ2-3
TGTGCCAGCAGTCTCGGGCTAGCGGGGTCAGATACGCAGTATTTT
CASSLGLAGSDTQYF
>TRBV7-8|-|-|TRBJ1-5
TGTGCCAGCAGCTTATCCCAGGCTCAGCCCCAGCATTTT
CASSLSQAQPQHF
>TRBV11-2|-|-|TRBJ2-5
TGTGCCAGCAGCTTGGAGTTAATGGAGACCCAGTACTTC
CASSLELMETQYF
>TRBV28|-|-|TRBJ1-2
TGTGCCAGCAGTTCCAGGGGACTCTATGGCTACACCTTC
CASSSRGLYGYTF
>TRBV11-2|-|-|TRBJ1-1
TGTGCCAGCAGCTTAGGTCACACGAGTGGCACTGAAGCTTTCTTT
CASSLGHTSGTEAFF
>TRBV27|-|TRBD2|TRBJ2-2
TGTGCCAGCAGTCGACAGTCTAGCGGCCGCGGGGAGCTGTTTTTT
CASSRQSSGRGELFF
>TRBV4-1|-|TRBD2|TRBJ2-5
TGCGCCAGCAGCCGGACTAGCGGGGGGGCAGAGACCCAGTACTTC
CASSRTSGGAETQYF
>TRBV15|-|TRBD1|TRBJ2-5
TGTGCCACCAGCTGGACAGGTACAGAGACCCAGTACTTC
CATSWTGTETQYF
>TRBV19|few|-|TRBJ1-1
TGTGCCAGTAGTTCAGGGTTAAGCACTGAAGCTTTCTTT
CASSSGLSTEAFF
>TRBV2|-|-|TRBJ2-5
TGTGCCAGCAGCACACGTATGGGGGGCGGGGAGACCCAGTACTTC
CASSTRMGGGETQYF
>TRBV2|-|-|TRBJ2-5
TGTGCCAGCAGTGAGAAAGTCGAGGGGCAAGAGACCCAGTACTTC
CASSEKVEGQETQYF
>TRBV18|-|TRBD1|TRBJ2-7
TGTGCCAGCTCACTGGGACAGGGGGCCTACGAGCAGTACTTC
CASSLGQGAYEQYF
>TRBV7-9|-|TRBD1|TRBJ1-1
TGTGCCAGCAGCTTCTGGACAGGGCGCACTGAAGCTTTCTTT
CASSFWTGRTEAFF
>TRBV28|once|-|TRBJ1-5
TGTGCCAGCAGCCTAAGCGAAAATATCCAGCCCCAGCATTTT
CASSLSENIQPQHF
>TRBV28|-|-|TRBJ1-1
TGTGCCAGCATCGGGTCAGGTACTGGCGGCACTGAAGCTTTCTTT
CASIGSGTGGTEAFF
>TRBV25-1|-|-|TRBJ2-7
TGTGCCAGCAGTGGTATTGGATCCTACGAGCAGTACTTC
CASSGIGSYEQYF
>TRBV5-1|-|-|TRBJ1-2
TGCGCCAGCAGCGCCGCCGGGACGGACGTTCCCCTATATGGCTACACCTTC
CASSAAGTDVPLYGYTF
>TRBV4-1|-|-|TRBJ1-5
TGCGCCAGCAGCCACCTCAGGGGTAGGAATCAGCCCCAGCATTTT
CASSHLRGRNQPQHF
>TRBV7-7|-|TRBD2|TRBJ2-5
TGTGCTAGCAGCTTAGACTCTCTAGCGGGACTTTGGGAGACCCAGTACTTC
CASSLDSLAGLWETQYF